These 20 T cell receptor beta chains share one sample of origin, sequenced in a study of T cells after posttransplantation cyclophosphamide. This table comes from immunoSEQ multiplex PCR, and its TCRdb copy is limited to in-frame clones, with some not included. The sample carries more than 20,000 clones, about 89% recorded once. Control samples came 1 year after myeloablative marrow transplants with methotrexate plus calcineurin inhibitor. Source: PBMCs, taken after an allogeneic stem cell transplant with a calcineurin inhibitor and methotrexate. The receptors stem from a female patient between 50 and 60 years old who received an allogeneic stem cell transplant from an unrelated donor, was CMV-positive, and had chronic GVHD only. The graft donor may account for some of the T cells.

The rearrangement uses TRBV7-3 and TRBJ2-3; 7 bases map to TRBD2. Per germline, CDR1 SGHTA and CDR2 FQGTGA. V was clipped by 2 bases and J by 2 bases; unmatched bases: 4. The CDR3 sequence is 15 residues long. CDR3 region: CASSLQAGPTDTQYF. CDR3 sequence (DNA): TGTGCCAGCAGCTTACAAGCGGGACCCACAGATACGCAGTATTTT.

The chain combines TRBV19 with TRBJ1-2; D may be TRBD1 (6 bases). This CDR3 is 16 amino acids long. Trimming left V 8 bases short and J 2 bases short, with 21 bases between. The germline V gene encodes CDR1 LNHDA and CDR2 SQIVND (reference sequence). In DNA, the CDR3 is TGTGCCAGTGCTTCGACAGGTTCGTCGATCAACTATGGCTACACCTTC. Translating it yields CASASTGSSINYGYTF.

The gene calls are TRBV6-5 and TRBJ2-3, with TRBD2 identical over 9 bases. The CDR3 runs to 16 residues. The germline V gene encodes CDR1 MNHEY and CDR2 SVGAGI. Trimming cost V 0 bases and J 3 bases; bases outside gene matches: 4. CDR3 in DNA: TGTGCCAGCAGTTACTCGACTAGCGGAGGGACAGATACGCAGTATTTT. Amino acids: CASSYSTSGGTDTQYF.

This rearrangement joins TRBV19 to TRBJ2-1; the match to TRBD2 covers 7 bases. Germline CDR1 reads LNHDA; CDR2 reads SQIVND (reference sequence). The CDR3 is made up of 14 amino acids. V lost 10 bases to trimming and J lost 4 bases; unmatched junction nucleotides: 10. The CDR3 DNA sequence: TGTGCCACCCGGGTCGGGGGAGGGTACAATGAGCAGTTCTTC. Protein: CATRVGGGYNEQFF. Drawing the rest from reference TRBV19 and TRBJ2-1, the complete variable domain is DGGITQSPKYLFRKEGQNVTLSCEQNLNHDAMYWYRQDPGQGLRLIYYSQIVNDFQKGDIAEGYSVSREKKESFPLTVTSAQKNPTAFYLCATRVGGGYNEQFFGPGTRLTVL.

The rearrangement links TRBV6-1 to TRBJ1-2, with TRBD1 identical over 9 bases. The CDR3 extends over 14 amino acids. The germline gives CDR1 MNHNS, CDR2 SASEGT. The J segment lost 4 bases and the V segment lost 6 bases, leaving 6 bases of the junction unmatched. DNA of the CDR3: TGTGCCAGCAGCCGGGACAGGGAGGCCTATGGCTACACCTTC. It codes for CASSRDREAYGYTF.

The chain joins TRBV27 to TRBJ2-3; perhaps TRBD1 as D (5 bases). Between the trimmed V and J ends, which lost 1 base and 0 bases, there was a span of 8 bases. CDR1 MNHEY and CDR2 SMNVEV come from the germline V gene (reference sequence). The CDR3 sequence is 15 residues long. The CDR3, as DNA: TGTGCCAGCAGTTTATTCCGACAGAGCACAGATACGCAGTATTTT. Its protein is CASSLFRQSTDTQYF.

The count of this clone is one. The chain is built from TRBV7-9 and TRBJ2-1; 8 bases line up with TRBD2. V lost 4 bases to trimming and J lost 2 bases; unmatched junction nucleotides: 4. Germline V gene data show CDR1 as SEHNR and CDR2 as FQNEAQ (reference sequence). The length of the CDR3 is 15 residues. The CDR3 sequence is CASSSRAGAYNEQFF. CDR3 sequence (DNA): TGTGCCAGCAGCTCAAGAGCGGGAGCCTACAATGAGCAGTTCTTC.

The V call is TRBV19, the J call TRBJ1-5; the match to TRBD1 covers 8 bases. Germline V gene data show CDR1 as LNHDA and CDR2 as SQIVND (reference sequence). This CDR3 region has 15 residues. Trimming removed 7 bases from V and 0 bases from J; junction bases left unmatched: 5. Here the CDR3 DNA reads TGTGCCAGTAACAGGGGGGATTATAGCAATCAGCCCCAGCATTTT. It translates to CASNRGDYSNQPQHF.

The J gene is TRBJ2-5, the V gene TRBV18; 7 nucleotides agree with TRBD1. The J segment lost 5 bases and the V segment lost 4 bases, leaving 10 bases of the junction unmatched. Germline-derived CDR1 and CDR2 are KGHSH and LQKENI. This CDR3 spans 15 amino acids. This CDR3 is CASSRGQTLGETQYF. CDR3 DNA sequence: TGTGCCAGCTCACGGGGACAGACCCTCGGGGAGACCCAGTACTTC.

The chain has TRBV7-3 and TRBJ2-3, with 11 bases lining up with TRBD2. Unmatched junction bases numbered 10, after V lost 5 bases and J lost 6 bases. This CDR3 spans 16 amino acids. Germline CDR1 and CDR2: SGHTA and FQGTGA. The CDR3 sequence: CASSVMGLAEGDTQYF. DNA for the CDR3: TGTGCCAGCAGCGTAATGGGACTAGCGGAGGGGGATACGCAGTATTTT.

The chain is built from TRBV19 and TRBJ2-7, with D possibly TRBD1 on 5 matching bases. With 3 bases removed from V and 6 bases from J, the gap between germline ends came to 12 bases. Germline-derived CDR1 and CDR2 are LNHDA and SQIVND (reference sequence). The CDR3 runs 13 residues. The DNA of the CDR3 is TGTGCCAGTAGTATCAGGCAGGGTGGCGAGCAGTACTTC. Its protein is CASSIRQGGEQYF.

The chain carries TRBV10-3 and TRBJ1-5; TRBD1 matches 7 bases. Per the germline V gene, CDR1 is ENHRY and CDR2 is SYGVKD. After removal of 2 bases from V and 6 bases from J, the junction contained 4 bases not matched to a gene. The CDR3 is 14 residues long. As DNA, the CDR3 is TGTGCCATCAGTGAGGACAGGGCGCGTCAGCCCCAGCATTTT. The encoded protein is CAISEDRARQPQHF.

The rearrangement joins TRBV14 to TRBJ1-2; possibly TRBD1 for D (6 bases). The germline gives CDR1 SGHDN, CDR2 FVKESK. Trimming removed 4 bases from V and 5 bases from J, with 17 bases in between. The CDR3 has 15 amino acids. CDR3 DNA sequence: TGTGCCAGCAGCCGTCATCACAGGGACGCATATGGCTACACCTTC. It translates to CASSRHHRDAYGYTF.

This sequence joins TRBV7-8 and TRBJ1-1, with D possibly TRBD1 on 6 matching bases. The CDR3 totals 13 residues. Deletions cut 2 bases from V and 9 bases from J, with 13 bases between. Per germline, CDR1 SGHVS and CDR2 FQNEAQ. CDR3 sequence: CASSLSWGGQAFF. The CDR3 DNA follows: TGTGCCAGCAGCTTAAGTTGGGGGGGGCAAGCTTTCTTT.

The rearrangement joins TRBV5-6 to TRBJ2-7; D is perhaps TRBD1 (6 bases). From germline, CDR1 is SGHDT and CDR2 YYEEEE. CDR3 length equals 13 residues. The ends were cut back, 0 bases at V and 7 bases at J, with 11 bases in the middle. Here the CDR3 DNA reads TGTGCCAGCAGCTTGGTGGGACATTTTGAGCAGTACTTC. Protein sequence: CASSLVGHFEQYF.

The CDR3 region has the DNA TGTGCCAGCAGCATCAGCGGGCGGTACAATGAGCAGTTCTTC. Translating gives CASSISGRYNEQFF. The V call is TRBV7-9, the J call TRBJ2-1, with D possibly TRBD2 on 6 matching bases. The CDR3 runs to 14 residues. V was clipped by 5 bases and J by 4 bases, with 12 bases between them. Germline V CDR1 and CDR2: SEHNR, FQNEAQ (reference sequence). Full variable domain (missing parts from reference TRBV7-9 and TRBJ2-1): DTGVSQNPRHKITKRGQNVTFRCDPISEHNRLYWYRQTLGQGPEFLTYFQNEAQLEKSRLLSDRFSAERPKGSFSTLEIQRTEQGDSAMYLCASSISGRYNEQFFGPGTRLTVL.

This clone occurred once. The chain recombines TRBV7-2 with TRBJ2-1, with 7 bases lining up with TRBD2. This CDR3 contains 16 residues. V shed 5 bases and J 3 bases; nucleotides not matched to a gene: 10. Germline V gives CDR1 SGHTA, CDR2 FQGNSA. CDR3 sequence reads: CASSPAQAGVYNEQFF. CDR3 bases: TGTGCCAGCAGCCCAGCCCAGGCGGGAGTCTACAATGAGCAGTTCTTC.

The chain couples TRBV5-6 to TRBJ1-6; D gene ambiguous. The germline V gene encodes CDR1 SGHDT and CDR2 YYEEEE. The CDR3 covers 17 residues. Trimming pared 1 base from V and 1 base from J, leaving 12 bases between. The CDR3 spells CASSLLPERSYNSPLHF. Here the CDR3 DNA reads TGTGCCAGCAGCTTGTTGCCCGAGAGGTCCTATAATTCACCCCTCCACTTT.

The V call is TRBV11-2, the J call TRBJ2-7; 13 positions match TRBD2. The length of the CDR3 is 17 residues. Germline V gives CDR1 SGHAT, CDR2 FQNNGV. The V gene end was trimmed by 4 bases and the J gene end by 7 bases; junction bases not matched to a gene: 13. CDR3 coding DNA: TGTGCCAGCAGCTCCTCAAAGCGGACTAGCGGGAGTGGGGAGCAGTACTTC. Translating it yields CASSSSKRTSGSGEQYF. The full variable domain, in which reference TRBV11-2 and TRBJ2-7 provide the parts outside the CDR3, is EAGVAQSPRYKIIEKRQSVAFWCNPISGHATLYWYQQILGQGPKLLIQFQNNGVVDDSQLPKDRFSAERLKGVDSTLKIQPAKLEDSAVYLCASSSSKRTSGSGEQYFGPGTRLTVT.

The chain carries TRBV7-9 and TRBJ1-4, with 7 bases identical to TRBD1. V gave up 5 bases and J gave up 3 bases; unmatched junction bases: 9. This CDR3 is built from 16 residues. In germline, CDR1 is SEHNR, CDR2 FQNEAQ (reference sequence). The CDR3 spells CASSPGTVNANEKLFF. The DNA for the CDR3 is TGTGCCAGCAGCCCAGGGACAGTCAATGCTAATGAAAAACTGTTTTTT.